This is a list of T cell receptor beta chains from one sample in a study of beta chain features in type 1 diabetes. Sequencing was performed with immunoSEQ multiplex PCR; in TCRdb, only in-frame clones are kept and a portion is missing. The sample records 500,000 to 650,000 clones, under 15% being singletons. The specimen was naive CD4+ T cells from blood. The receptors stem from a man aged 30-40 years with type 1 diabetes. Each CDR3 is given with its conserved first and last residue. Fields, in order: D gene, V gene, J gene, clone size, CDR3 protein, CDR3 DNA. D genes are given only for firm matches. Only some rows state a clone size, as once, few, many or a class for expanded clones.

D: -; V: TRBV29-1; J: TRBJ1-2; size: few; CDR3: CSVGVQPNYGYTF; DNA: TGCAGCGTTGGGGTCCAGCCCAACTATGGCTACACCTTC
D: -; V: TRBV10-1; J: TRBJ2-7; size: -; CDR3: CASSLDRLSYEQYF; DNA: TGCGCCAGCAGTTTGGACAGATTATCCTACGAGCAGTACTTC
D: -; V: TRBV7-3; J: TRBJ2-2; size: few; CDR3: CASSLITGNTGELFF; DNA: TGTGCCAGCAGCTTAATTACGGGGAACACCGGGGAGCTGTTTTTT
D: TRBD2; V: TRBV14; J: TRBJ2-3; size: few; CDR3: CASSRGLGTTRTDTQYF; DNA: TGTGCCAGCAGCCGCGGACTGGGGACTACTCGCACAGATACGCAGTATTTT
D: -; V: TRBV7-9; J: TRBJ1-5; size: -; CDR3: CASSSSSNQPQHF; DNA: TGTGCCAGCAGCTCAAGTAGCAATCAGCCCCAGCATTTT
D: TRBD1; V: TRBV28; J: TRBJ2-5; size: -; CDR3: CASSLVPGQGETQYF; DNA: TGTGCCAGCAGTCTCGTCCCGGGACAGGGAGAGACCCAGTACTTC
D: -; V: TRBV10-3; J: TRBJ2-3; size: many; CDR3: CAISESTDTQYF; DNA: TGTGCCATCAGTGAGAGCACAGATACGCAGTATTTT
D: TRBD1; V: TRBV6-1; J: TRBJ1-2; size: few; CDR3: CASSELTGDYGYTF; DNA: TGTGCCAGCAGTGAACTGACAGGGGATTATGGCTACACCTTC
D: -; V: TRBV5-6; J: TRBJ1-2; size: few; CDR3: CASSLSGHGYTF; DNA: TGTGCCAGCAGCCTCTCAGGGCACGGCTACACCTTC
D: -; V: TRBV13; J: TRBJ1-2; size: -; CDR3: CASSLGQGLGYTF; DNA: TGTGCCAGCAGCTTAGGGCAGGGGCTCGGCTACACCTTC
D: TRBD1; V: TRBV18; J: TRBJ2-7; size: few; CDR3: CASSRGTGSSYEQYF; DNA: TGTGCCAGCTCAAGAGGGACAGGGTCGTCCTACGAGCAGTACTTC
D: -; V: TRBV4-3; J: TRBJ2-3; size: -; CDR3: CASSQWGERTTDTQYF; DNA: TGCGCCAGCAGCCAATGGGGGGAAAGGACCACAGATACGCAGTATTTT
D: -; V: TRBV7-2; J: TRBJ1-2; size: few; CDR3: CASSPDGGSYGYTF; DNA: TGTGCCAGCAGCCCCGACGGGGGGAGCTATGGCTACACCTTC
D: TRBD1; V: TRBV5-1; J: TRBJ2-2; size: -; CDR3: CASSLTGTGPGELFF; DNA: TGCGCCAGCAGCTTAACCGGGACAGGGCCCGGGGAGCTGTTTTTT
D: -; V: TRBV19; J: TRBJ1-2; size: few; CDR3: CASSMGRNSGYTF; DNA: TGTGCCAGTAGTATGGGCAGGAACAGTGGCTACACCTTC
D: TRBD1; V: TRBV7-3; J: TRBJ1-6; size: few; CDR3: CASSSGTVDNSPLHF; DNA: TGTGCCAGCAGCTCGGGGACAGTTGACAATTCACCCCTCCACTTT
D: -; V: TRBV4-2; J: TRBJ2-7; size: -; CDR3: CASSQVRDTAYEQYF; DNA: TGTGCCAGCAGCCAAGTGAGAGACACCGCCTACGAGCAGTACTTC
D: -; V: TRBV9; J: TRBJ2-2; size: -; CDR3: CASSEKQGAGTGELFF; DNA: TGTGCCAGCAGCGAAAAACAGGGCGCGGGGACCGGGGAGCTGTTTTTT
D: -; V: TRBV29-1; J: TRBJ2-1; size: -; CDR3: CSVFGLKIGRDYNEQFF; DNA: TGCAGCGTCTTCGGACTAAAAATTGGTCGGGATTACAATGAGCAGTTCTTC
D: TRBD1; V: TRBV7-9; J: TRBJ2-2; size: few; CDR3: CASSSSGTETGELFF; DNA: TGTGCCAGCAGCTCCTCAGGGACAGAAACCGGGGAGCTGTTTTTT
D: -; V: TRBV5-6; J: TRBJ2-1; size: few; CDR3: CASSYQENEQFF; DNA: TGTGCCAGCAGCTACCAGGAAAATGAGCAGTTCTTC
D: TRBD1; V: TRBV5-6; J: TRBJ1-1; size: few; CDR3: CASIGQGDEAFF; DNA: TGTGCCAGCATAGGACAGGGGGATGAAGCTTTCTTT
D: TRBD2; V: TRBV9; J: TRBJ2-3; size: -; CDR3: CASSGWLAGTDTQYF; DNA: TGTGCCAGCAGCGGTTGGTTAGCGGGGACGGATACGCAGTATTTT